This TCR beta chain was obtained from a study of blood T cell repertoires in COVID-19. Study overall: Sample material is recorded as cDNA or gDNA derived from T cells, B-cell-depleted T cells, or PBMCs.

Original processing notes: Amplified reference gene primers provided the basis for estimating nucleated cell counts. The data were produced by immunoSEQ multiplex PCR, yet TCRdb's version contains in-frame clones alone and is incomplete. V and J calls and clone size are as listed in that table; D and trimming were resolved from the DNA. The sample contains 140,000 or so clones, approximately 86% of which appear only once. Per the germline V gene, CDR1 is MNHEY and CDR2 is SMNVEV (reference sequence). Trimming removed 6 bases at V and 3 bases at J, with 12 bases between. CDR3 length equals 13 residues.

The sample taken for sequencing was peripheral blood. This TCR came from a man between 70 and 80 years old with acute or convalescent COVID-19. The chain employs TRBV27 and TRBJ2-7; D possibly corresponds to TRBD2 (6 bases). The CDR3: CASSPSEDYEQYF. CDR3 coding DNA: TGTGCCAGCAGCCCTAGCGAAGACTACGAGCAGTACTTC.